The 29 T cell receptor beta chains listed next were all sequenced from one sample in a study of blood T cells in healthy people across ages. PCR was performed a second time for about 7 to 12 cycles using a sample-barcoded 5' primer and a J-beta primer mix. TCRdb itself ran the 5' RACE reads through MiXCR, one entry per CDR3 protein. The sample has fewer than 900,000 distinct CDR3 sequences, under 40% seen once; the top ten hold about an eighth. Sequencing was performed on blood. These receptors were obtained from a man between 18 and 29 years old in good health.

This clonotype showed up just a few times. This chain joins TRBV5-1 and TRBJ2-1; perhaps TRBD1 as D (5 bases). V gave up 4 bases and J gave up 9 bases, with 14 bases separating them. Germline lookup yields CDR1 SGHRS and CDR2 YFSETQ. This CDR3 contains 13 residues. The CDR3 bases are TGCGCCAGCAGCCCGACGTGGGGCGGTGAGCAGTTCTTC. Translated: CASSPTWGGEQFF.

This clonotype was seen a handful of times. In nucleotides, the CDR3 is TGTGCCAGCAGCTTCCCCGCGTCCTACGAGCAGTACTTC. Translation: CASSFPASYEQYF. The chain uses TRBV7-9 and TRBJ2-7; D remains unclear. The CDR3 totals 13 residues. Germline V gene lookup returns CDR1 SEHNR and CDR2 FQNEAQ (reference sequence). Trimming took 3 bases from V and 1 from J, leaving 7 bases between them.

The CDR3 region has the DNA TGCGCCAGCAATTACGACGCAGATACGCAGTATTTT. As protein: CASNYDADTQYF. The chain combines TRBV5-1 with TRBJ2-3; D is undetermined. The CDR3 runs to 12 residues. V gave up 6 bases and J gave up 4 bases, with 9 bases separating them. Germline loops: CDR1 SGHRS, CDR2 YFSETQ.

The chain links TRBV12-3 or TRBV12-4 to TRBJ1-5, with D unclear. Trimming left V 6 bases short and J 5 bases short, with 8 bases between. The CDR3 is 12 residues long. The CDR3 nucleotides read TGTGCCAGCAGGAGAGTAGATCAGCCCCAGCATTTT. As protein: CASRRVDQPQHF.

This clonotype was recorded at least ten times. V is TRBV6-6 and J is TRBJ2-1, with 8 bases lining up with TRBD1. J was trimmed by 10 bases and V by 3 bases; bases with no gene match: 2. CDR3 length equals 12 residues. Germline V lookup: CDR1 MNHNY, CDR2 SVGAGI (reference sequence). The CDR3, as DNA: TGTGCCAGCAGTTATGGACAGGGAGAGCAGTTCTTC. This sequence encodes CASSYGQGEQFF.

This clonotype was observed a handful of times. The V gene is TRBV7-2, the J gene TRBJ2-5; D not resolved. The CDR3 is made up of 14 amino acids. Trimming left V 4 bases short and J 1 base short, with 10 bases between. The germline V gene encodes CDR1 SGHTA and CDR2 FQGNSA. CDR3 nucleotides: TGTGCCAGCAGCTCACTTAGAGGCCAAGAGACCCAGTACTTC. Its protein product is CASSSLRGQETQYF.

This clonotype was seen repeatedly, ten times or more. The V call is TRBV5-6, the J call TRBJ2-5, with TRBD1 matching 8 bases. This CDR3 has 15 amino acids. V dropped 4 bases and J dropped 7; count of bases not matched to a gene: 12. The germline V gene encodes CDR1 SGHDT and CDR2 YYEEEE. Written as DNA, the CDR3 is TGTGCCAGCAGCACTTCCGGACAGGGAGGTTTGACCCAGTACTTC. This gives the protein CASSTSGQGGLTQYF.

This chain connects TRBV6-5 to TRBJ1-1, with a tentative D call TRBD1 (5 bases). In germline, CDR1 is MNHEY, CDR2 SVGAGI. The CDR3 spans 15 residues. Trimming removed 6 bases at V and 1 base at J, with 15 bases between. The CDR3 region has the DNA TGTGCCAGCAGCCCTCAGGGACGGCCGAACACTGAAGCTTTCTTT. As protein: CASSPQGRPNTEAFF.

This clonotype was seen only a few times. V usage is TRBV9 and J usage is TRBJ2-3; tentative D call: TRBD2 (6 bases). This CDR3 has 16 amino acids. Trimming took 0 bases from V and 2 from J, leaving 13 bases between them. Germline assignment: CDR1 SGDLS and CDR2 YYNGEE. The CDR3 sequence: CASSVVGGADTDTQYF. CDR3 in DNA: TGTGCCAGCAGCGTAGTAGGCGGGGCAGACACAGATACGCAGTATTTT.

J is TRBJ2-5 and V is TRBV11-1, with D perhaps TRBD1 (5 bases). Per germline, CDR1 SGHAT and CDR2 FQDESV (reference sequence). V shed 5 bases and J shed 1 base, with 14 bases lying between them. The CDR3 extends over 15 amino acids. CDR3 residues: CASSHADSFQETQYF. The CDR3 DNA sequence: TGTGCCAGCAGCCACGCAGACAGTTTCCAAGAGACCCAGTACTTC. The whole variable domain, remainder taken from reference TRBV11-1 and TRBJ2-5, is EAEVAQSPRYKITEKSQAVAFWCDPISGHATLYWYRQILGQGPELLVQFQDESVVDDSQLPKDRFSAERLKGVDSTLKIQPAELGDSAMYLCASSHADSFQETQYFGPGTRLLVL.

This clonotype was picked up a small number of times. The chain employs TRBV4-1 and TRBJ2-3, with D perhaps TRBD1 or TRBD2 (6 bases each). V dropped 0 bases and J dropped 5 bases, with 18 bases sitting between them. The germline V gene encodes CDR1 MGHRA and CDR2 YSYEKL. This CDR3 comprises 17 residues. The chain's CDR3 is CASSQDRHGGGIDTQYF. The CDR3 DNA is TGCGCCAGCAGCCAAGATAGGCACGGAGGGGGGATAGATACGCAGTATTTT.

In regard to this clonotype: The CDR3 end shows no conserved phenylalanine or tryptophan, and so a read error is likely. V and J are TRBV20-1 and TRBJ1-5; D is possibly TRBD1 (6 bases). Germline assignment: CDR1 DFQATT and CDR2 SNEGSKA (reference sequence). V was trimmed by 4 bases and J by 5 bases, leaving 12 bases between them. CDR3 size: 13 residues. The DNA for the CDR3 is TGCAGTGCTATGACAGGTCCGCATCAGCCCCAGCATCTT. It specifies CSAMTGPHQPQHL.

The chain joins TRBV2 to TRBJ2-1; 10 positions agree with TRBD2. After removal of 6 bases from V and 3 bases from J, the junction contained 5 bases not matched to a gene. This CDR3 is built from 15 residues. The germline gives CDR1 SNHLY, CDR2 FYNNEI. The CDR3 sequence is CASSGTSGDYNEQFF. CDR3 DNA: TGTGCCAGCAGCGGAACTAGCGGGGACTACAATGAGCAGTTCTTC. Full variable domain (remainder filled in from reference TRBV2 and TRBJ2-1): EPEVTQTPSHQVTQMGQEVILRCVPISNHLYFYWYRQILGQKVEFLVSFYNNEISEKSEIFDDQFSVERPDGSNFTLKIRSTKLEDSAMYFCASSGTSGDYNEQFFGPGTRLTVL.

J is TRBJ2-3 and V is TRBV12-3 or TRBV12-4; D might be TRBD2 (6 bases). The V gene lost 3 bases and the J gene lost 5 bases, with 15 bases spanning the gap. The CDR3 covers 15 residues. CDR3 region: CASSLGTGTLDTQYF. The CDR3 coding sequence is TGTGCCAGCAGTTTGGGGACCGGGACTTTAGATACGCAGTATTTT.

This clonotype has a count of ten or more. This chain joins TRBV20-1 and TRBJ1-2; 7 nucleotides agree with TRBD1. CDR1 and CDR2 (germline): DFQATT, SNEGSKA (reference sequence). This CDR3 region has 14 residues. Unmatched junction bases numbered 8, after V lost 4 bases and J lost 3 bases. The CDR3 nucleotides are TGCAGTGCTAATAACAGGGGAAACGACTATGGCTACACCTTC. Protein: CSANNRGNDYGYTF.

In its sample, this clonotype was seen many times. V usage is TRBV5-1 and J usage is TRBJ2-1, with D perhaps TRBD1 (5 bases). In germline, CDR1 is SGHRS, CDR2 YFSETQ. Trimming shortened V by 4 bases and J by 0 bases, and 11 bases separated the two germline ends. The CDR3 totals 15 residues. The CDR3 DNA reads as TGCGCCAGCAGCCCCAGGACATCCTCCTACAATGAGCAGTTCTTC. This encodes CASSPRTSSYNEQFF.

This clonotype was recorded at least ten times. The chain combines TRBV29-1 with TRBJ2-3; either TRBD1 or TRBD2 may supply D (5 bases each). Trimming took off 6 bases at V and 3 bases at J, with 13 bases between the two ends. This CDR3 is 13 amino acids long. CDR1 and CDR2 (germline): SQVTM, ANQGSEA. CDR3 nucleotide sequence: TGCAGCGTGGGGGAAGGTCTAACAGATACGCAGTATTTT. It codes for CSVGEGLTDTQYF.

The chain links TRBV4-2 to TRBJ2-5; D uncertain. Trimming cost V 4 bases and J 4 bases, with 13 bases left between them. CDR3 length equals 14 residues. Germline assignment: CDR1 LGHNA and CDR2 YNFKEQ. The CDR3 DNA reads TGTGCCAGCAGCCGAGGCGAGTTTGGAGAGACCCAGTACTTC. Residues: CASSRGEFGETQYF.

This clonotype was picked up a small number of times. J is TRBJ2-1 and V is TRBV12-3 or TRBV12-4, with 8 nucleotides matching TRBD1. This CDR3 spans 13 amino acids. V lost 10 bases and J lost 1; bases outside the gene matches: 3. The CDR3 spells CAIGQGSYNEQFF. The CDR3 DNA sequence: TGTGCCATCGGACAGGGTTCCTACAATGAGCAGTTCTTC.

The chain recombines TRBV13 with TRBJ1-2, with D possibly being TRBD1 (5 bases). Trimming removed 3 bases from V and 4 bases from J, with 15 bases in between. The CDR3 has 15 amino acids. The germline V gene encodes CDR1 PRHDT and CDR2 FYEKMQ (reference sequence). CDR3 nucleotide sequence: TGTGCCAGCAGCTTGGGGCAACAGAATCTCTATGGCTACACCTTC. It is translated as CASSLGQQNLYGYTF.

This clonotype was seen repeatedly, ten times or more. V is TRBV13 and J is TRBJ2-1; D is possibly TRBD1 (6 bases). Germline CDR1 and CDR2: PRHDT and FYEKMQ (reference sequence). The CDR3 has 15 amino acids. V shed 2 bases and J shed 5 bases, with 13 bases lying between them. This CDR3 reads CASSLRTDRNNEQFF. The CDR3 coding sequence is TGTGCCAGCAGCTTACGTACCGACAGGAACAATGAGCAGTTCTTC.

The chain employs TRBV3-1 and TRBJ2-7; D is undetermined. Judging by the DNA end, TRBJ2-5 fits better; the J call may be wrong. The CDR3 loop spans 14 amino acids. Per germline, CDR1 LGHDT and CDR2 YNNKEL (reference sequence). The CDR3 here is CASSQDARAETQYF. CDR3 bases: TGTGCCAGCAGCCAAGATGCAAGGGCGGAGACCCAGTACTTC.

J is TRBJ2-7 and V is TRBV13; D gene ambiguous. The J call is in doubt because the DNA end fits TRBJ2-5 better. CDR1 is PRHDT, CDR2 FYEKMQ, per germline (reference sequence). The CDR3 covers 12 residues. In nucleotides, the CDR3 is TGTGCCAGCAGCTCTGAAACGGAGACCCAGTACTTC. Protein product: CASSSETETQYF.

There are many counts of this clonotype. The CDR3 DNA reads as TGCAGTGGCCAAGTTCCGGGAACCTACGAGCAGTACTTC. This codes for CSGQVPGTYEQYF. The gene calls are TRBV20-1 and TRBJ2-7; perhaps TRBD2 as D (5 bases). V was pared by 7 bases and J by 2 bases, with 15 bases between. Germline CDR1 is DFQATT and CDR2 is SNEGSKA (reference sequence). This CDR3 spans 13 amino acids.

The CDR3 sequence is CASILLGGQGITEAFF. CDR3 DNA sequence: TGTGCCAGCATCTTACTGGGAGGACAGGGGATCACTGAAGCTTTCTTT. The chain employs TRBV6-2 or TRBV6-3 and TRBJ1-1; 9 nucleotides match TRBD1. The V segment lost 7 bases and the J segment 4 bases; nucleotides outside the gene matches: 13. The CDR3 extends over 16 amino acids. Germline V gene sequence: CDR1 MNHEY, CDR2 SVGEGT.

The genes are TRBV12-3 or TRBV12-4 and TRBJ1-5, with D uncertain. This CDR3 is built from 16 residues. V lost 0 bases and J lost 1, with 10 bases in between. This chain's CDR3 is CASSLAPAESNQPQHF. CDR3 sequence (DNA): TGTGCCAGCAGTTTAGCGCCGGCAGAGAGCAATCAGCCCCAGCATTTT.

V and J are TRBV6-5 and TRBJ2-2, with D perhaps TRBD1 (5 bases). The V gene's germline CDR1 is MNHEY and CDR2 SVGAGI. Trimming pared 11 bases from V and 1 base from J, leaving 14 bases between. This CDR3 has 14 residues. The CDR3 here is CAAGRTLNTGELFF. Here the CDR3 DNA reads TGTGCCGCCGGGCGGACACTGAACACCGGGGAGCTGTTTTTT.

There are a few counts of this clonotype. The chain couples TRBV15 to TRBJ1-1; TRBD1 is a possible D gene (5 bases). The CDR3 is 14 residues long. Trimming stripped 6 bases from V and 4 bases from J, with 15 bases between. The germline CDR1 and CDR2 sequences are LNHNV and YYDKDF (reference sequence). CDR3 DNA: TGTGCCACCAGTCACGATGCGGGGCCCACTGAAGCTTTCTTT. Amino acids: CATSHDAGPTEAFF.

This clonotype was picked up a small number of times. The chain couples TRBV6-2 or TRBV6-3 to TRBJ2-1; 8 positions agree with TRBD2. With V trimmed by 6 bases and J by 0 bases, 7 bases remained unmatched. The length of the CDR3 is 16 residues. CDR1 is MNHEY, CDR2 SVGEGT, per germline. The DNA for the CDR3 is TGTGCCAGCAGGAATAGGGGGACTAGCTCCTACAATGAGCAGTTCTTC. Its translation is CASRNRGTSSYNEQFF.